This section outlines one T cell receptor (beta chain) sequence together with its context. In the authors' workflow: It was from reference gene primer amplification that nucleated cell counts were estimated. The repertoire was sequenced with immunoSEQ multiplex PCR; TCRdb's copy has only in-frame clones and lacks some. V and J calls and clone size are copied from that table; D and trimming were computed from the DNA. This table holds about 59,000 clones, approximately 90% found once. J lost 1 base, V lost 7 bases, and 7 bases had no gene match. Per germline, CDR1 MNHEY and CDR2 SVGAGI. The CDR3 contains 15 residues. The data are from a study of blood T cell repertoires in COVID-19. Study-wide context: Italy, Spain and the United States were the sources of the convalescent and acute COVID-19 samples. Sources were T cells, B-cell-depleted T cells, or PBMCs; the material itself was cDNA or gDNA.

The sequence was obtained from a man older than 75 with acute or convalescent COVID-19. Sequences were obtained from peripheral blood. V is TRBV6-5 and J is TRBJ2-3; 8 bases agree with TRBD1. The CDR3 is CASTFIQGGTDTQYF. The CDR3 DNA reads TGTGCCAGCACCTTTATACAGGGGGGCACAGATACGCAGTATTTT.